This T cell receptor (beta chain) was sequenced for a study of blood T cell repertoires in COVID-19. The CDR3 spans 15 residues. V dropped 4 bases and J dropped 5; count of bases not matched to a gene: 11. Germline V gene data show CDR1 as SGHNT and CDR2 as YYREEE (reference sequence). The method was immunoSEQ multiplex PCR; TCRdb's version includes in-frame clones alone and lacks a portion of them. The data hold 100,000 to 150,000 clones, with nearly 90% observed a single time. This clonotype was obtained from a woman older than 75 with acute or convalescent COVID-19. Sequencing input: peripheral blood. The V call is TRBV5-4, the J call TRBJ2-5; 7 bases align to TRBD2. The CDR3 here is CASSPGRAGVETQYF. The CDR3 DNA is TGTGCCAGCAGCCCCGGACGGGCGGGGGTGGAGACCCAGTACTTC. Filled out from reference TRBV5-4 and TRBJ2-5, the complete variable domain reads ETGVTQSPTHLIKTRGQQVTLRCSSQSGHNTVSWYQQALGQGPQFIFQYYREEENGRGNFPPRFSGLQFPNYSSELNVNALELDDSALYLCASSPGRAGVETQYFGPGTRLLVL.